These T cell receptor beta chains were read from a single sample in a study of blood T cell repertoires in COVID-19. Data came from immunoSEQ multiplex PCR; TCRdb stores just in-frame clones and leaves some out. The sample consists of approximately 270,000 clones, roughly nine tenths of them appearing once. Sequencing used peripheral blood. Source of these receptors: a man aged 18 to 30 with active or convalescent COVID-19. Each CDR3 is given with its conserved first and last residue. Clone sizes are given selectively: once, few, many, or a class where the clone is expanded.

-	TRBV6-5	TRBJ1-2	CASSTPRPNYGYTF
-	TRBV2	TRBJ2-7	CASSVRLAGGYEQYF
-	TRBV2	TRBJ1-2	CASSDDINYGYTF
-	TRBV27	TRBJ2-1	CASSLVLANGNNEQFF
-	TRBV7-8	TRBJ2-2	CASSQIQGQTGELFF
-	TRBV4-3	TRBJ2-3	CASSQDQVDTQYF
-	TRBV5-1	TRBJ1-2	CASSLERDYGYTF
once	TRBV27	TRBJ1-5	CASSLTGSQPQHF
-	TRBV6-4	TRBJ1-5	CASSVTVNQPQHF
-	TRBV19	TRBJ1-1	CASSIAGTGTAFF
-	TRBV7-6	TRBJ2-5	CASSFGTGYRETQYF
-	TRBV19	TRBJ1-2	CASEDRGMWRSGYTF
-	TRBV15	TRBJ1-3	CATSRGGAASGNTIYF
-	TRBV4-1	TRBJ2-3	CASSLGLAGIDTQYF
-	TRBV28	TRBJ1-2	CASTPGQGTSFGGYTF
-	TRBV27	TRBJ2-6	CASSFRGVGANVLTF
-	TRBV2	TRBJ1-2	CASSEQNYGYTF
-	TRBV6-5	TRBJ2-7	CASRRRQGYYEQYF
-	TRBV7-3	TRBJ1-3	CASSPDTSGNTIYF
-	TRBV7-2	TRBJ1-5	CASTENYSNQPQHF
-	TRBV15	TRBJ1-1	CATSGRDRVEAEAFF
few	TRBV11-2	TRBJ1-6	CASSSNRDRSSPLHF
-	TRBV4-3	TRBJ2-7	CASSQGGLAGDEQYF
once	TRBV15	TRBJ2-5	CATSRDGKGAYGETQYF
-	TRBV20-1	TRBJ2-7	CSASWATYEQYF
-	TRBV5-6	TRBJ1-5	CASSFSTGSNQPQHF
-	TRBV7-9	TRBJ2-6	CASSYGDGANVLTF
-	TRBV5-1	TRBJ2-7	CASNSGGSYEQYF
-	TRBV11-2	TRBJ2-7	CASSPLATYEQYF
-	TRBV28	TRBJ2-7	CASITTGTGGYEQYF
-	TRBV30	TRBJ2-4	CAWSGPTVQAKNIQYF